The next 10 T cell receptor beta chains were all read from a single sample in a study of a mutant IDH1 vaccine in newly diagnosed glioma. Antigens for these TCRs are unknown. Profiled with immunoSEQ multiplex PCR; TCRdb holds only in-frame clones, not every one. Of about 36,000 clones listed, about 80% were seen once; the top ten hold approximately 15%. Time point defined: week 11, during vaccination. The vaccine gave 300 ug of a 20-mer mutant IDH1 peptide subcutaneously per dose. The material sequenced was peripheral blood mononuclear cells (PBMCs), taken from a glioma patient whose treatment included an IDH1 peptide vaccine. These TCRs come from a woman in her 30s with glioma. Some clones in this sample may be carry-over from other donors' samples.

J is TRBJ2-1 and V is TRBV11-1; TRBD2 is a possible D gene (6 bases). Germline V gene data show CDR1 as SGHAT and CDR2 as FQDESV (reference sequence). The CDR3 sequence is 14 residues long. V lost 4 bases, J lost 6 bases, and 13 bases lay in between. CDR3 amino acids: CASSSGVSPNEQFF. In nucleotides, the CDR3 is TGTGCCAGCAGCTCGGGGGTATCCCCCAATGAGCAGTTCTTC.

In this sample, this clone turned up a few times. V usage is TRBV19 and J usage is TRBJ2-7, with a weak D call TRBD1 (5 bases). Germline assignment: CDR1 LNHDA and CDR2 SQIVND (reference sequence). The CDR3 extends over 13 amino acids. The V gene lost 6 bases and the J gene lost 2 bases, with 11 bases spanning the gap. CDR3 amino acids: CASRMGPTYEQYF. CDR3 in DNA: TGTGCCAGTAGAATGGGGCCAACCTACGAGCAGTACTTC.

Only one count was recorded for this clone. The chain uses TRBV29-1 and TRBJ2-3; no definite D call. The CDR3 extends over 15 amino acids. Germline values: CDR1 SQVTM, CDR2 ANQGSEA. The ends were cut back, 0 bases at V and 0 bases at J, with 10 bases in the middle. The CDR3 region is CSVEDNIASTDTQYF. The CDR3 coding sequence is TGCAGCGTTGAAGACAACATCGCTAGCACAGATACGCAGTATTTT.

The rearrangement uses TRBV14 and TRBJ2-6, with 9 nucleotides matching TRBD1. Unmatched junction bases numbered 10, after V lost 3 bases and J lost 4 bases. The germline gives CDR1 SGHDN, CDR2 FVKESK. CDR3 length: 18 residues. This chain's CDR3 is CASSHAWDREGGANVLTF. The CDR3 DNA reads TGTGCCAGCAGCCATGCCTGGGACAGGGAAGGAGGGGCCAACGTCCTGACTTTC.

V usage is TRBV5-4 and J usage is TRBJ2-1; 8 nucleotides agree with TRBD2. V gave up 5 bases and J gave up 5 bases; unmatched junction bases: 9. Per the germline V gene, CDR1 is SGHNT and CDR2 is YYREEE (reference sequence). The CDR3 is 15 amino acids. CDR3 in amino acids: CASRPAGAQHNEQFF. As DNA, the CDR3 is TGTGCCAGCAGACCAGCGGGGGCCCAGCACAATGAGCAGTTCTTC.

The chain couples TRBV28 to TRBJ2-1; 14 nucleotides agree with TRBD2. CDR3 length: 14 amino acids. Germline CDR1 and CDR2: MDHEN and SYDVKM. Trimming took 7 bases from V and 6 from J; bases not matched to a gene: 2. CDR3 in amino acids: CASTGLAGVNEQFF. The CDR3 DNA is TGTGCCAGCACGGGACTAGCGGGAGTCAATGAGCAGTTCTTC.

The V call is TRBV19, the J call TRBJ1-1, with no clear D. CDR1 is LNHDA, CDR2 SQIVND, per germline (reference sequence). The CDR3 contains 14 residues. Trimming took 3 bases from V and 7 from J, leaving 15 bases between them. The CDR3, as DNA: TGTGCCAGTAGTATGGCGTACCCGTATAATGAAGCTTTCTTT. Translated: CASSMAYPYNEAFF. The whole variable domain, filled in from reference TRBV19 and TRBJ1-1, reads DGGITQSPKYLFRKEGQNVTLSCEQNLNHDAMYWYRQDPGQGLRLIYYSQIVNDFQKGDIAEGYSVSREKKESFPLTVTSAQKNPTAFYLCASSMAYPYNEAFFGQGTRLTVV.

The V and J genes are TRBV27 and TRBJ2-2, with no clear D. Germline CDR1 is MNHEY and CDR2 is SMNVEV (reference sequence). The CDR3 consists of 15 residues. Trimming removed 5 bases at V and 2 bases at J, with 12 bases between. CDR3 amino acids: CASSPWVPNTGELFF. DNA of the CDR3: TGTGCCAGCAGTCCCTGGGTCCCCAACACCGGGGAGCTGTTTTTT.

The V call is TRBV7-6, the J call TRBJ2-1; D remains ambiguous. CDR3 length: 12 residues. Looked up from germline, CDR1 is SGHVS and CDR2 is FNYEAQ. Trimming cost V 5 bases and J 8 bases, with 10 bases left between them. CDR3 loop: CASSLLEDEQFF. The CDR3 DNA sequence: TGTGCCAGCAGCCTCCTTGAGGATGAGCAGTTCTTC.

A remark on this clone: Its ends do not fully match the called genes, so a read error is possible. J is TRBJ2-7 and V is TRBV7-9; 12 bases map to TRBD2. Germline values: CDR1 SEHNR, CDR2 FQNEAQ (reference sequence). This CDR3 contains 14 residues. Written as DNA, the CDR3 is TGTGCCAGCAGCCTAGCGGGAGGGACCTACGAGCAGTACTTC. This translates into CASSLAGGTYEQYF.